This TCR beta chain is from a study of blood T cell repertoires in COVID-19. Produced via immunoSEQ multiplex PCR; TCRdb's table is partial and in-frame only. The sample has about 180,000 clones; approximately 83% are singletons. The germline V gene encodes CDR1 SNHLY and CDR2 FYNNEI. This CDR3 is built from 15 residues. Trimming stripped 6 bases from V and 0 bases from J, with 14 bases between. The chain couples TRBV2 to TRBJ1-2, with D possibly matching TRBD1 (6 bases). The sample consisted of peripheral blood. The origin of this receptor is a man aged 60 to 75 with acute or convalescent COVID-19. CDR3 amino acids: CASRPRQVANYGYTF. CDR3 bases: TGTGCCAGCAGACCAAGACAGGTGGCTAACTATGGCTACACCTTC. Combining the CDR3 with reference TRBV2 and TRBJ1-2 gives the whole variable domain EPEVTQTPSHQVTQMGQEVILRCVPISNHLYFYWYRQILGQKVEFLVSFYNNEISEKSEIFDDQFSVERPDGSNFTLKIRSTKLEDSAMYFCASRPRQVANYGYTFGSGTRLTVV.